The 8 T cell receptor beta chains in this list originate from one sample, sequenced in a study of T cell changes during pregnancy in multiple sclerosis. The table came from immunoSEQ multiplex PCR; TCRdb's copy has only in-frame clones and leaves some out. The sample consists of some 42,000 clones, 70% to 90% of them appearing once. The sample here was CD4+ T cells from peripheral blood mononuclear cells, taken after pregnancy. These receptors were taken from a female donor with multiple sclerosis, enrolled in a pregnancy study.

This chain joins TRBV4-3 and TRBJ2-2, with 8 bases identical to TRBD1. The CDR3 consists of 16 residues. Unmatched junction bases numbered 5, after V lost 0 bases and J lost 5 bases. Germline CDR1 and CDR2: LGHNA and YSLEER. CDR3 loop: CASSQEGQGGTGELFF. The CDR3 coding sequence is TGCGCCAGCAGCCAAGAAGGACAGGGAGGAACCGGGGAGCTGTTTTTT.

This chain joins TRBV27 and TRBJ2-7; 8 bases line up with TRBD1. Germline CDR1 reads MNHEY; CDR2 reads SMNVEV (reference sequence). V trimming: 2 bases; J trimming: 5 bases; junction bases outside the gene matches: 8. This CDR3 comprises 15 residues. The CDR3 sequence is CASSLGAGRGHEQYF. CDR3 sequence (DNA): TGTGCCAGCAGTTTAGGAGCGGGCAGGGGGCACGAGCAGTACTTC.

The CDR3 region is CASNPGDREGPYNEQFF. In nucleotides, the CDR3 is TGCGCCAGCAACCCCGGAGACAGGGAAGGCCCCTACAATGAGCAGTTCTTC. The chain employs TRBV5-1 and TRBJ2-1; TRBD1 matches 7 bases. From germline, CDR1 is SGHRS and CDR2 YFSETQ. J lost 2 bases, V lost 6 bases, and 14 bases had no gene match. This CDR3 region has 17 residues. The full variable domain, its missing parts supplied by reference TRBV5-1 and TRBJ2-1, is KAGVTQTPRYLIKTRGQQVTLSCSPISGHRSVSWYQQTPGQGLQFLFEYFSETQRNKGNFPGRFSGRQFSNSRSEMNVSTLELGDSALYLCASNPGDREGPYNEQFFGPGTRLTVL.

This clone was counted a few times. This sequence joins TRBV2 and TRBJ2-7, with D perhaps matching TRBD1 (6 bases). Germline CDR1 reads SNHLY; CDR2 reads FYNNEI. The CDR3 has 14 amino acids. The germline V and J ends were trimmed by 6 bases and 0 bases, with 12 bases remaining between them. For the CDR3, the DNA is TGTGCCAGCAGGGCAGGGGCTCCCTCCTACGAGCAGTACTTC. Protein product: CASRAGAPSYEQYF.

This clone appeared once. V and J are TRBV7-2 and TRBJ1-2; D is undetermined. Per the germline V gene, CDR1 is SGHTA and CDR2 is FQGNSA. The CDR3 contains 15 residues. Trimming left V 1 base short and J 4 bases short, with 13 bases between. The CDR3 nucleotides are TGTGCCAGCAGCTTAGATCTGAGCTCCCGCTATGGCTACACCTTC. It encodes CASSLDLSSRYGYTF.

The chain joins TRBV7-3 to TRBJ2-1, with 7 nucleotides matching TRBD1. Losses at the gene ends were 1 base for V and 4 bases for J; bases not matched to a gene: 4. In germline, CDR1 is SGHTA, CDR2 FQGTGA. The length of the CDR3 is 15 residues. CDR3 sequence: CASSLSRGFYNEQFF. The CDR3 DNA reads as TGTGCCAGCAGCTTAAGCAGGGGGTTTTACAATGAGCAGTTCTTC.

The CDR3 nucleotides read TGTGCCAGCAGTCCCCCGTTTTGGGGCCCCAACACTGAAGCTTTCTTT. Translation: CASSPPFWGPNTEAFF. The chain has TRBV6-6 and TRBJ1-1; D is perhaps TRBD1 (5 bases). The length of the CDR3 is 16 residues. Deletions cut 5 bases from V and 2 bases from J, with 18 bases between. Germline V gives CDR1 MNHNY, CDR2 SVGAGI (reference sequence).

The chain recombines TRBV5-4 with TRBJ2-1; maybe TRBD2 (6 bases). Germline V gene data show CDR1 as SGHNT and CDR2 as YYREEE (reference sequence). The CDR3 sequence is 15 residues long. With 1 base removed from V and 3 bases from J, the gap between germline ends came to 11 bases. CDR3 residues: CASSLRDFNYNEQFF. CDR3 DNA sequence: TGTGCCAGCAGCTTGAGGGACTTCAACTACAATGAGCAGTTCTTC.